These 3 T cell receptor beta chains originate from one sample sequenced in a study of spatial heterogeneity in lung cancer. General study findings and limits: In tumors, expanded intratumoral alpha and beta TCR counts tracked mutation counts.

These receptors have no known antigen. The time point here: sample taken at primary tumor resection. In TCRdb, the 5' RACE reads were re-called with MiXCR into one record per CDR3 protein. The sample contains more than 20,000 distinct CDR3 sequences, approximately 2.5% of which appear only once. The sample consisted of lung tumor tissue, taken at surgery. These receptors were taken from a male donor with early-stage non-small cell lung cancer.

This clonotype was seen repeatedly, ten times or more. This chain uses TRBV7-9 with TRBJ1-1; no firm D call. Trimming removed 4 bases from V and 6 bases from J, with 6 bases in between. CDR1 and CDR2 from the germline V gene are SEHNR and FQNEAQ (reference sequence). The CDR3 runs to 11 residues. The DNA of the CDR3 is TGTGCCAGCAGCTCAGGTGCTGAAGCTTTCTTT. Translating gives CASSSGAEAFF. The whole variable domain, remainder taken from reference TRBV7-9 and TRBJ1-1, is DTGVSQNPRHKITKRGQNVTFRCDPISEHNRLYWYRQTLGQGPEFLTYFQNEAQLEKSRLLSDRFSAERPKGSFSTLEIQRTEQGDSAMYLCASSSGAEAFFGQGTRLTVV.

This clonotype has a count of ten or more. The CDR3 spells CASSLEPGMETQYF. CDR3 in DNA: TGCGCCAGCAGCTTGGAACCAGGGATGGAGACCCAGTACTTC. The chain combines TRBV5-1 with TRBJ2-5, with a possible D match to TRBD1 (5 bases). Germline lookup yields CDR1 SGHRS and CDR2 YFSETQ. Between the trimmed V and J ends, which lost 0 bases and 5 bases, there was a span of 11 bases. CDR3 size: 14 residues.

Many counts were recorded for this clonotype. The rearrangement links TRBV3-1 to TRBJ2-1; TRBD2 aligns across 8 bases. The CDR3 sequence is 15 residues long. The V segment lost 1 base and the J segment 2 bases; nucleotides outside the gene matches: 1. Germline V lookup: CDR1 LGHDT, CDR2 YNNKEL (reference sequence). Written as DNA, the CDR3 is TGTGCCAGCAGCCAAGTAGCGGGAACCTACAATGAGCAGTTCTTC. Protein: CASSQVAGTYNEQFF.